This entry describes one T cell receptor beta chain. The data belong to a study of blood T cell repertoires in COVID-19. Across the study: COVID-19 samples, acute and convalescent, were from the United States, Italy and Spain. PBMCs, B-cell-depleted T cells, or T cells provided the cDNA or gDNA that made up the material.

The germline V and J ends were trimmed by 11 bases and 1 base, with 16 bases remaining between them. The CDR3 loop spans 14 amino acids. The V gene's germline CDR1 is MNHEY and CDR2 SVGAGI. Under the authors' procedure: Counts of nucleated cells, estimated from reference gene primer amplification, were obtained. Some clones are missing from TCRdb's copy, which holds only in-frame ones; the method was immunoSEQ multiplex PCR. The V and J calls and clone size are taken from that table; D and trimming were inferred from the DNA. The sample holds fewer than 70,000 clones, over 75% seen once. The chain combines TRBV6-5 with TRBJ2-3, with D perhaps TRBD2 (5 bases). The clonotype was recovered from a woman aged 80 or over with active COVID-19. The sequenced material came from peripheral blood. The CDR3 reads CAHGASLGTDTQYF. CDR3 nucleotide sequence: TGTGCCCATGGCGCTAGCCTCGGCACAGATACGCAGTATTTT.